This entry lists 31 T cell receptor beta chains sequenced from one sample in a study of response to subunit inactivated influenza vaccine (dated by TCRdb to the late 2010s). Library preparation employed RT-PCR. Sequencing relied on an Illumina HiSeq 2500. Through fastp at Q25 and MiXCR, TCRdb rebuilt clones from the public reads, retaining in-frame beta chains. Duplicate CDR3 protein sequences are folded into a single record with the most common DNA and genes. Within this sample are hundreds of thousands of distinct CDR3 sequences, with 12% of them counted one time only. Of the sample, roughly a tenth is held by the ten largest clones. The sample consisted of PBMCs from blood, taken on the day of vaccination. Receptors originate from a man aged 50 to 60 who received an inactivated influenza vaccine. Donor details come from another sample of the same person, matched by shared clones.

The chain links TRBV11-2 to TRBJ2-7; TRBD2 matches 9 bases. There are 14 residues in the CDR3. In germline, CDR1 is SGHAT, CDR2 FQNNGV. Trimming at V came to 5 bases and at J to 3 bases, leaving 5 bases not matched to a gene. The CDR3, as DNA: TGTGCCAGCAGCGAGAGCGGGAGGTTCTACGAGCAGTACTTC. Translation: CASSESGRFYEQYF.

This clonotype has more than one count but fewer than ten. The chain employs TRBV4-3 and TRBJ2-7; 9 nucleotides agree with TRBD1. Germline V gives CDR1 LGHNA, CDR2 YSLEER. This CDR3 comprises 18 residues. Unmatched junction bases numbered 15, after V lost 4 bases and J lost 2 bases. The CDR3 reads CASSLAPVTGGFPYEQYF. CDR3 DNA: TGCGCCAGCAGCCTAGCCCCCGTAACAGGGGGCTTCCCCTACGAGCAGTACTTC.

This clonotype was detected only a few times. The V and J genes are TRBV11-1 and TRBJ2-7; D ambiguous. The CDR3 is made up of 14 amino acids. The V gene's germline CDR1 is SGHAT and CDR2 FQDESV (reference sequence). Trimming cost V 2 bases and J 2 bases, with 10 bases left between them. The CDR3 region is CASSLTPRTYEQYF. As DNA, the CDR3 is TGTGCCAGCAGCTTAACCCCCAGAACCTACGAGCAGTACTTC.

With respect to this clonotype: A read error may explain this, as a much larger clone is one base away. This chain uses TRBV4-3 with TRBJ2-2, with D tentatively TRBD1 or TRBD2 (5 bases each). Germline CDR1 LGHNA, CDR2 YSLEER. There are 16 residues in the CDR3. CDR3 nucleotide sequence: TGCGCCAGCAGCCAAGTAGGGGCCACGAACACCGGGGTGCTGTTTTTT. Its translation is CASSQVGATNTGVLFF.

The V and J genes are TRBV27 and TRBJ2-7, with D perhaps matching TRBD2 (5 bases). Trimming removed 4 bases from V and 4 bases from J, with 11 bases in between. Germline V gene lookup returns CDR1 MNHEY and CDR2 SMNVEV (reference sequence). The CDR3 runs to 13 residues. Written as DNA, the CDR3 is TGTGCCAGCAGTTATGGTAGCGAGTACGAGCAGTACTTC. This encodes CASSYGSEYEQYF.

This clonotype was found a few times. This sequence joins TRBV29-1 and TRBJ2-3; D call uncertain. Germline CDR1 and CDR2: SQVTM and ANQGSEA. V dropped 3 bases and J dropped 0 bases, with 4 bases sitting between them. The CDR3 spans 12 residues. The CDR3 is CSVEPSTDTQYF. Here the CDR3 DNA reads TGCAGCGTTGAGCCGAGCACAGATACGCAGTATTTT.

This clonotype has a handful of counts. The chain has TRBV2 and TRBJ2-7; TRBD2 aligns across 10 bases. CDR1 SNHLY and CDR2 FYNNEI come from the germline V gene. The CDR3 spans 16 residues. The V segment lost 2 bases and the J segment 3 bases; nucleotides outside the gene matches: 7. The CDR3 region has the DNA TGTGCCAGCAGTGAATTTTTGGCTAGCGGGAGCTACGAGCAGTACTTC. Translation gives CASSEFLASGSYEQYF.

This clonotype was seen many times. V gene TRBV20-1 combines with J gene TRBJ2-7; 8 positions match TRBD1. Trimming took 0 bases from V and 4 from J; bases not matched to a gene: 5. The CDR3 sequence is 14 residues long. The germline gives CDR1 DFQATT, CDR2 SNEGSKA (reference sequence). For the CDR3, the DNA is TGCAGTGCTAGAGATCGGGACAGGTTGTACGAGCAGTACTTC. It is translated as CSARDRDRLYEQYF.

This clonotype was detected many times. J is TRBJ2-1 and V is TRBV12-3 or TRBV12-4; D gene unclear. This CDR3 is built from 13 residues. V was trimmed by 2 bases and J by 5 bases, leaving 7 bases between them. The CDR3: CASSLRGDNEQFF. The CDR3 DNA sequence: TGTGCCAGCAGTTTAAGAGGAGACAATGAGCAGTTCTTC.

The chain has TRBV5-8 and TRBJ1-1, with D perhaps matching TRBD1 (5 bases). CDR3 size: 17 residues. V lost 2 bases, J lost 0 bases, and 17 bases lay in between. Germline CDR1 reads SGHTS; CDR2 reads YDEGEE. CDR3 amino acids: CASSFKMGGTLNTEAFF. For the CDR3, the DNA is TGTGCCAGCAGCTTTAAGATGGGGGGGACCTTGAACACTGAAGCTTTCTTT.

The chain uses TRBV29-1 and TRBJ1-1; D might be TRBD1 (6 bases). The CDR3 spans 15 residues. Germline V CDR1 and CDR2: SQVTM, ANQGSEA. Trimming removed 5 bases at V and 2 bases at J, with 18 bases between. The CDR3: CSVKKTTGSNTEAFF. DNA for the CDR3: TGCAGCGTTAAAAAGACGACAGGCTCCAACACTGAAGCTTTCTTT.

This clonotype has more than one count but fewer than ten. The V and J genes are TRBV14 and TRBJ2-3; perhaps TRBD1 as D (6 bases). The germline CDR1 and CDR2 sequences are SGHDN and FVKESK. The CDR3 is 14 residues long. V lost 0 bases to trimming and J lost 4 bases, with 8 bases between them. The CDR3 spells CASSQDYRADTQYF. The CDR3 DNA reads as TGTGCCAGCAGCCAAGACTACAGGGCAGATACGCAGTATTTT.

This clonotype was counted only a few times. This chain connects TRBV5-6 to TRBJ2-3; 10 nucleotides match TRBD2. The trim removed 1 base at V and 9 bases at J, leaving 5 bases unmatched. CDR3 length: 14 amino acids. Looked up from germline, CDR1 is SGHDT and CDR2 is YYEEEE. DNA for the CDR3: TGTGCCAGCAGCTTGAGCCTAGCGGGGGCCACGCAGTATTTT. Encoded protein: CASSLSLAGATQYF.

This clonotype was seen ten or more times. The V call is TRBV11-2, the J call TRBJ2-3; D is undetermined. CDR1 is SGHAT and CDR2 is FQNNGV in the germline V gene. The CDR3 runs to 16 residues. Trimming cost V 3 bases and J 1 base, with 14 bases left between them. The CDR3 reads CASSLGFTVGTDTQYF. The CDR3 DNA reads TGTGCCAGCAGCTTGGGATTTACAGTTGGCACAGATACGCAGTATTTT.

This clonotype was seen more than once but under ten times. This sequence joins TRBV6-2 or TRBV6-3 and TRBJ2-2; D is uncertain. Germline V CDR1 and CDR2: MNHEY, SVGEGT. The CDR3 covers 16 residues. Trimming pared 7 bases from V and 1 base from J, leaving 16 bases between. CDR3 sequence reads: CASTTPRAMNTGELFF. For the CDR3, the DNA is TGTGCCAGCACCACGCCCCGGGCCATGAACACCGGGGAGCTGTTTTTT.

This clonotype was observed a handful of times. The CDR3 DNA reads as TGTGCCAGCAGCCCCGGGGATTGGGATACGCAGTATTTT. Encoded protein: CASSPGDWDTQYF. V and J are TRBV6-2 or TRBV6-3 and TRBJ2-3, with D perhaps matching TRBD2 (5 bases). Trimming took 6 bases from V and 6 from J, leaving 13 bases between them. CDR3 length: 13 residues. The V gene's germline CDR1 is MNHEY and CDR2 SVGEGT.

This clonotype came up many times. The rearrangement joins TRBV20-1 to TRBJ2-7; D gene unclear. Trimming stripped 5 bases from V and 2 bases from J, with 13 bases between. The CDR3 extends over 13 amino acids. Germline lookup yields CDR1 DFQATT and CDR2 SNEGSKA (reference sequence). The CDR3 DNA reads as TGCAGTGCTGAAAAGGTTGGCACCTACGAGCAGTACTTC. Protein product: CSAEKVGTYEQYF.

This clonotype was counted at least ten times. The chain has TRBV18 and TRBJ2-6; D is ambiguous. This CDR3 has 18 residues. Trimming shortened V by 2 bases and J by 4 bases, and 18 bases separated the two germline ends. Germline V lookup: CDR1 KGHSH, CDR2 LQKENI. CDR3 in amino acids: CASSPIDNFLRGANVLTF. DNA for the CDR3: TGTGCCAGCTCACCAATCGATAACTTTCTCAGGGGGGCCAACGTCCTGACTTTC. The variable domain in full, with the rest retrieved from reference TRBV18 and TRBJ2-6, is NAGVMQNPRHLVRRRGQEARLRCSPMKGHSHVYWYRQLPEEGLKFMVYLQKENIIDESGMPKERFSAEFPKEGPSILRIQQVVRGDSAAYFCASSPIDNFLRGANVLTFGAGSRLTVL.

The chain couples TRBV6-2 or TRBV6-3 to TRBJ1-2; D call uncertain. Trimming took 2 bases from V and 4 from J, leaving 11 bases between them. CDR1 is MNHEY and CDR2 is SVGEGT in the germline V gene. The CDR3 totals 14 residues. CDR3 sequence: CASSYGTDLYGYTF. Here the CDR3 DNA reads TGTGCCAGCAGTTACGGAACAGACCTCTATGGCTACACCTTC.

This clonotype was counted a few times. V and J are TRBV6-5 and TRBJ1-1; weak D call: TRBD1 (5 bases). There are 16 residues in the CDR3. Trimming pared 2 bases from V and 1 base from J, leaving 14 bases between. The germline V gene encodes CDR1 MNHEY and CDR2 SVGAGI. The CDR3 protein is CASSYLRGGTNTEAFF. CDR3 sequence (DNA): TGTGCCAGCAGTTACCTAAGGGGAGGGACGAACACTGAAGCTTTCTTT.

V usage is TRBV7-9 and J usage is TRBJ2-1; D might be TRBD2 (5 bases). Trimming removed 0 bases at V and 7 bases at J, with 7 bases between. Looked up from germline, CDR1 is SEHNR and CDR2 is FQNEAQ (reference sequence). The CDR3 contains 13 residues. The CDR3 coding sequence is TGTGCCAGCAGCTTAGCGACTAAAAATGAGCAGTTCTTC. This encodes CASSLATKNEQFF.

The chain couples TRBV28 to TRBJ2-1, with 7 bases aligning to TRBD2. Germline loops: CDR1 MDHEN, CDR2 SYDVKM. J lost 8 bases, V lost 1 base, and 8 bases had no gene match. The CDR3 extends over 15 amino acids. CDR3 sequence reads: CASSLYRLGGDEQFF. The CDR3 DNA follows: TGTGCCAGCAGTTTATACCGTCTGGGAGGGGATGAGCAGTTCTTC.

The V call is TRBV15, the J call TRBJ1-6, with D maybe TRBD1 (5 bases). In germline, CDR1 is LNHNV, CDR2 YYDKDF (reference sequence). CDR3 length: 17 amino acids. The V gene lost 3 bases and the J gene lost 7 bases, with 19 bases spanning the gap. CDR3 in DNA: TGTGCCACCAGCAGCTCGGGGGGTCCCAAGGAGAATTCACCCCTCCACTTT. Translated, it gives CATSSSGGPKENSPLHF.

This clonotype appeared a few times. This chain connects TRBV3-1 to TRBJ2-1; TRBD2 matches at 11 bases. CDR1 LGHDT and CDR2 YNNKEL come from the germline V gene (reference sequence). The CDR3 length is 15 residues. With 5 bases clipped from V and 6 bases from J, the junction kept 6 bases outside the gene matches. CDR3 DNA sequence: TGTGCCAGCAGCGAACCGGGACTAGCGGTCAATGAGCAGTTCTTC. It codes for CASSEPGLAVNEQFF.

This clonotype has just a few counts. The V and J genes are TRBV15 and TRBJ2-7; perhaps TRBD2 as D (6 bases). Per the germline V gene, CDR1 is LNHNV and CDR2 is YYDKDF (reference sequence). Trimming left V 0 bases short and J 3 bases short, with 9 bases between. The CDR3 consists of 14 residues. The CDR3 sequence: CATSREGGGYEQYF. Here the CDR3 DNA reads TGTGCCACCAGCAGAGAGGGAGGAGGCTACGAGCAGTACTTC.

This clonotype was recorded a few times. The J gene is TRBJ2-2, the V gene TRBV24-1, with unresolved D. The V and J ends lost 2 bases and 4 bases respectively, with 10 bases between them. This CDR3 has 15 amino acids. Germline-derived CDR1 and CDR2 are KGHDR and SFDVKD. CDR3 sequence (DNA): TGTGCCACCAGTGATTCTCGGACGGTCACCGGGGAGCTGTTTTTT. It is translated as CATSDSRTVTGELFF.

The rearrangement links TRBV9 to TRBJ1-5; D possibly corresponds to TRBD1 (6 bases). The CDR3 is made up of 15 amino acids. Germline CDR1 SGDLS, CDR2 YYNGEE. V lost 2 bases and J 0 bases, leaving 9 bases between the germline ends. The CDR3 DNA is TGTGCCAGCAGCGTGGGGGCCCTTAGCAATCAGCCCCAGCATTTT. This translates into CASSVGALSNQPQHF.

This clonotype was counted at least ten times. The rearrangement uses TRBV7-2 and TRBJ2-1; the D gene is possibly TRBD1 (5 bases). Trimming removed 5 bases at V and 7 bases at J, with 15 bases between. The CDR3 loop spans 14 amino acids. From germline, CDR1 is SGHTA and CDR2 FQGNSA. CDR3 in amino acids: CASSLGRVGNEQFF. In DNA form, the CDR3 reads TGTGCCAGCAGCCTGGGGCGAGTGGGAAATGAGCAGTTCTTC.

This clonotype was observed at least ten times. This chain links TRBV11-2 with TRBJ2-5; a weak D match, TRBD2 (6 bases). Between the trimmed V and J ends, which lost 5 bases and 2 bases, there was a span of 9 bases. This CDR3 is 13 amino acids long. Germline CDR1 reads SGHAT; CDR2 reads FQNNGV. The CDR3 is CASSGGLQETQYF. CDR3 nucleotides: TGTGCCAGCAGCGGGGGACTTCAAGAGACCCAGTACTTC.

The chain recombines TRBV20-1 with TRBJ2-2; the match to TRBD2 covers 10 bases. From germline, CDR1 is DFQATT and CDR2 SNEGSKA (reference sequence). CDR3 length equals 14 residues. J lost 4 bases, V lost 7 bases, and 6 bases had no gene match. The CDR3 nucleotides read TGCAGTGGAGTACTAGCGGGAACCACCGGGGAGCTGTTTTTT. As protein: CSGVLAGTTGELFF.

The chain combines TRBV12-3 or TRBV12-4 with TRBJ1-5; D possibly corresponds to TRBD1 (6 bases). V was trimmed by 5 bases and J by 4 bases, leaving 15 bases between them. The CDR3 length is 15 residues. CDR3 sequence: CASSTGTRENQPQHF. CDR3 sequence (DNA): TGTGCCAGCAGTACCGGGACAAGGGAGAATCAGCCCCAGCATTTT.